This TCR beta chain was documented in a study of T cells in Graves' hyperthyroidism and ophthalmopathy. Study-wide results and limits: Stable hyperthyroidism was told apart from ophthalmopathy by a model built on 13 V-J features. Most thyroid clonotypes expanded above 0.001 appeared in blood too.

This clonotype came up a few times. Its antigen is as yet unknown. RNA transcripts yielded amplified TCR beta CDR3 regions. The TCR CDR3 was amplified in a first-round RT-PCR using the HTBI primer set. TCRdb redid the calling of the multiplex PCR reads with MiXCR, one entry per CDR3 protein. The sample lists approximately 610,000 distinct CDR3 sequences, around 15% seen once, with about 4.5% in the top ten. Germline lookup yields CDR1 MDHEN and CDR2 SYDVKM. The CDR3 is made up of 16 amino acids. Losses at the gene ends were 10 bases for V and 3 bases for J; bases not matched to a gene: 16. The PBMCs were taken from about 10 ml of fresh peripheral blood.

The TCR was taken from a woman in her thirties or forties with Graves' ophthalmopathy. The rearrangement joins TRBV28 to TRBJ1-2, with 8 bases aligning to TRBD1. Sample: blood. Here the CDR3 reads CATPPGERDRYYGYTF. DNA for the CDR3: TGTGCCACTCCGCCCGGGGAGCGGGACAGGTACTATGGCTACACCTTC.